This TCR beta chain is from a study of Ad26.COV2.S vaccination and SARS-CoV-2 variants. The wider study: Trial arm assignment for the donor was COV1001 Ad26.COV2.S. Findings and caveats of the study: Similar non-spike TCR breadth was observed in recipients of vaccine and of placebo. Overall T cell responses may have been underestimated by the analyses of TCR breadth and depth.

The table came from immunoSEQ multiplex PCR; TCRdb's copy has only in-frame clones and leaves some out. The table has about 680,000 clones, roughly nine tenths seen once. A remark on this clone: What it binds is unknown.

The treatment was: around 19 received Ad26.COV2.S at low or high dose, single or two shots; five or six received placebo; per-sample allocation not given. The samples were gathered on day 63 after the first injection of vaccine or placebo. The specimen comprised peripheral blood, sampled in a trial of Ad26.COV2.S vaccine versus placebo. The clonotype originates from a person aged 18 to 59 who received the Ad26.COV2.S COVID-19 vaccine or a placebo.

CDR3 in amino acids: CASSRQTSGSETQYF. DNA of the CDR3: TGTGCCAGCAGTCGCCAGACTAGCGGCTCGGAGACCCAGTACTTC. The V call is TRBV2, the J call TRBJ2-5; 9 nucleotides line up with TRBD2. CDR1 is SNHLY and CDR2 is FYNNEI in the germline V gene. This CDR3 is 15 amino acids long. Unmatched junction bases numbered 9, after V lost 5 bases and J lost 5 bases.